The 28 T cell receptor beta chains in this list originate from one sample, sequenced in a study of blood T cell repertoires in COVID-19. Data came from immunoSEQ multiplex PCR; TCRdb stores just in-frame clones and leaves some out. Of approximately 200,000 clones listed, 80% to 85% were seen once; the top ten hold roughly 7%. The sequencing input was PBMCs or T cells enriched from blood (not recorded which). The receptors stem from a man aged 40-49 years who had recovered from COVID-19.

This chain joins TRBV29-1 and TRBJ2-1, with D tentatively TRBD1 (5 bases). Trimming cost V 4 bases and J 0 bases, with 13 bases left between them. The CDR3 spans 15 residues. The germline gives CDR1 SQVTM, CDR2 ANQGSEA. The DNA for the CDR3 is TGCAGCGTTGTATCGCGACAGTTCTCCTACAATGAGCAGTTCTTC. It translates to CSVVSRQFSYNEQFF.

The V call is TRBV5-1, the J call TRBJ1-2, with a possible D match to TRBD1 (5 bases). Germline values: CDR1 SGHRS, CDR2 YFSETQ. V was clipped by 4 bases and J by 6 bases, with 16 bases between them. The CDR3 has 14 amino acids. CDR3 coding DNA: TGCGCCAGCAGCGGGGGGACCGAGGCAAATGGCTACACCTTC. Protein: CASSGGTEANGYTF.

This clone was counted a single time. CDR3 in DNA: TGTGCCAGCAGTTCTGCCGGGACAGGCTATGGCTACACCTTC. Translating it yields CASSSAGTGYGYTF. The chain recombines TRBV27 with TRBJ1-2; 8 bases match TRBD1. The CDR3 length is 14 residues. The V gene's germline CDR1 is MNHEY and CDR2 SMNVEV (reference sequence). With V trimmed by 4 bases and J by 4 bases, 5 bases remained unmatched.

The chain couples TRBV11-2 to TRBJ1-1; TRBD1 is a possible D gene (5 bases). Trimming shortened V by 1 base and J by 5 bases, and 8 bases separated the two germline ends. Germline V gene lookup returns CDR1 SGHAT and CDR2 FQNNGV. This CDR3 comprises 13 residues. DNA of the CDR3: TGTGCCAGCAGCTTAGCGCGGGGGACTGAAGCTTTCTTT. This encodes CASSLARGTEAFF.

This clone was seen more than once but under ten times. CDR3: CATAPNRVRTEAFF. The DNA of the CDR3 is TGTGCCACCGCACCCAACAGGGTCCGAACTGAAGCTTTCTTT. This chain connects TRBV6-5 to TRBJ1-1; perhaps TRBD1 as D (6 bases). The CDR3 consists of 14 residues. Trimming shortened V by 10 bases and J by 5 bases, and 20 bases separated the two germline ends. Germline values: CDR1 MNHEY, CDR2 SVGAGI.

The chain combines TRBV7-2 with TRBJ1-6, with D unresolved. CDR1 and CDR2 from the germline V gene are SGHTA and FQGNSA. V shed 3 bases and J shed 5 bases, with 14 bases lying between them. The CDR3 has 16 amino acids. CDR3 bases: TGTGCCAGCAGCTTGGATTCGGGGAGTAATAATTCACCCCTCCACTTT. Translating gives CASSLDSGSNNSPLHF.

The J gene is TRBJ1-1, the V gene TRBV2; D unclear. V lost 5 bases to trimming and J lost 1 base, with 5 bases between them. Germline V gene data show CDR1 as SNHLY and CDR2 as FYNNEI. The CDR3 runs to 12 residues. The CDR3 nucleotides are TGTGCCAGCAGTCGGGAGAACACTGAAGCTTTCTTT. Translation gives CASSRENTEAFF.

The genes are TRBV19 and TRBJ2-5; TRBD2 aligns across 7 bases. Germline V gene data show CDR1 as LNHDA and CDR2 as SQIVND (reference sequence). Trimming cost V 3 bases and J 0 bases; bases outside gene matches: 7. The CDR3 covers 16 residues. The CDR3 bases are TGTGCCAGTAGTATCTGGAGCGGGGCCAACCAAGAGACCCAGTACTTC. Protein sequence: CASSIWSGANQETQYF.

As regards this clone: The sample contains more than one DNA sequence encoding this CDR3. The CDR3 sequence is CASSYDRVNQPQHF. CDR3 bases: TGTGCCAGCAGTTACGACAGGGTTAATCAGCCCCAGCATTTT. This chain connects TRBV6-5 to TRBJ1-5; 7 bases align to TRBD1. V lost 2 bases and J lost 4; bases outside the gene matches: 2. This CDR3 is 14 amino acids long. The germline V gene encodes CDR1 MNHEY and CDR2 SVGAGI.

The chain employs TRBV19 and TRBJ1-1, with a weak D call TRBD1 (5 bases). This CDR3 is 13 amino acids long. The V gene lost 11 bases and the J gene lost 7 bases, with 20 bases spanning the gap. Germline CDR1 is LNHDA and CDR2 is SQIVND (reference sequence). The CDR3 reads CAHPGGESLEAFF. CDR3 DNA sequence: TGTGCCCACCCCGGAGGGGAAAGTCTTGAAGCTTTCTTT.

The genes are TRBV10-3 and TRBJ2-2; TRBD1 agrees at 9 bases. With V trimmed by 4 bases and J by 0 bases, 0 bases remained unmatched. The CDR3 runs to 15 residues. The V gene's germline CDR1 is ENHRY and CDR2 SYGVKD. The chain's CDR3 is CAISGDRANTGELFF. In DNA form, the CDR3 reads TGTGCCATCAGTGGGGACAGGGCGAACACCGGGGAGCTGTTTTTT.

The chain links TRBV30 to TRBJ1-1; maybe TRBD1 (6 bases). V was shortened by 3 bases and J by 2 bases, with 13 bases between the two germline ends. This CDR3 spans 14 amino acids. Germline lookup yields CDR1 GTSNPN and CDR2 SVGIG (reference sequence). Here the CDR3 DNA reads TGTGCCTGGAGCCAAACAGGGCTAAACACTGAAGCTTTCTTT. It encodes CAWSQTGLNTEAFF.

This clone was counted a single time. The chain carries TRBV6-5 and TRBJ2-7; tentatively, D is TRBD2 (5 bases). The CDR3 sequence is 15 residues long. Germline V lookup: CDR1 MNHEY, CDR2 SVGAGI. V lost 7 bases and J lost 2, with 18 bases in between. This CDR3 is CASKGLGGITYEQYF. The CDR3 DNA reads TGTGCCAGCAAAGGTCTAGGAGGCATAACCTACGAGCAGTACTTC.

The chain combines TRBV7-6 with TRBJ1-5; D might be TRBD1 (5 bases). This CDR3 comprises 15 residues. Trimming stripped 1 base from V and 2 bases from J, with 9 bases between. CDR1 and CDR2 from the germline V gene are SGHVS and FNYEAQ. In nucleotides, the CDR3 is TGTGCCAGCAGCTTAGGGGTGACAGGCAATCAGCCCCAGCATTTT. It codes for CASSLGVTGNQPQHF.

The chain links TRBV9 to TRBJ1-6; D gene ambiguous. CDR3 length equals 15 residues. V dropped 2 bases and J dropped 0 bases, with 6 bases sitting between them. Per the germline V gene, CDR1 is SGDLS and CDR2 is YYNGEE. Here the CDR3 reads CASSVRGSYNSPLHF. CDR3 nucleotides: TGTGCCAGCAGCGTTCGGGGCTCCTATAATTCACCCCTCCACTTT.

J is TRBJ2-3 and V is TRBV7-9, with 9 bases fitting TRBD2. Trimming removed 1 base from V and 0 bases from J; junction bases left unmatched: 2. The CDR3 is 16 residues long. The germline CDR1 and CDR2 sequences are SEHNR and FQNEAQ (reference sequence). CDR3 in amino acids: CASSLGLAGSTDTQYF. In DNA form, the CDR3 reads TGTGCCAGCAGCTTAGGGCTAGCGGGGAGCACAGATACGCAGTATTTT.

This clone was picked up a small number of times. The rearrangement links TRBV5-1 to TRBJ2-1; the D gene is possibly TRBD2 (5 bases). This CDR3 has 13 residues. The V and J ends lost 0 bases and 8 bases respectively, with 9 bases between them. Germline lookup yields CDR1 SGHRS and CDR2 YFSETQ. CDR3 region: CASSLAGSDEQFF. CDR3 bases: TGCGCCAGCAGCTTGGCCGGTAGCGATGAGCAGTTCTTC.

The chain couples TRBV2 to TRBJ1-6, with TRBD1 matching over 9 bases. V trimming: 6 bases; J trimming: 7 bases; junction bases outside the gene matches: 7. CDR1 is SNHLY and CDR2 is FYNNEI in the germline V gene. The CDR3 covers 15 residues. CDR3 in amino acids: CASRSRGQGNSPLHF. In DNA form, the CDR3 reads TGTGCCAGCAGATCCCGGGGACAGGGAAATTCACCCCTCCACTTT. The entire variable domain, with the rest obtained from reference TRBV2 and TRBJ1-6, is as follows: EPEVTQTPSHQVTQMGQEVILRCVPISNHLYFYWYRQILGQKVEFLVSFYNNEISEKSEIFDDQFSVERPDGSNFTLKIRSTKLEDSAMYFCASRSRGQGNSPLHFGNGTRLTVT.

V usage is TRBV11-2 and J usage is TRBJ1-4, with 11 bases matching TRBD1. The V gene's germline CDR1 is SGHAT and CDR2 FQNNGV. This CDR3 is built from 16 residues. The junction had 6 bases not matched to a gene; V was cut back by 3 bases and J by 6 bases. The CDR3 DNA follows: TGTGCCAGCAGCTTGACCCCGGGACAGGGGGATGAAAAACTGTTTTTT. This translates into CASSLTPGQGDEKLFF.

This clone was seen a handful of times. This chain connects TRBV6-5 to TRBJ1-1, with 8 bases lining up with TRBD1. Germline V gene lookup returns CDR1 MNHEY and CDR2 SVGAGI. The CDR3 spans 14 residues. V was pared by 4 bases and J by 1 base, with 2 bases of the junction left unmatched. The chain's CDR3 is CASSWGQANTEAFF. As DNA, the CDR3 is TGTGCCAGCAGTTGGGGACAGGCGAACACTGAAGCTTTCTTT.

The CDR3 coding sequence is TGCAGCTTCAACGGCCCCGGGACTAGCGGGACCGGGGAGCTGTTTTTT. This codes for CSFNGPGTSGTGELFF. The rearrangement joins TRBV29-1 to TRBJ2-2; 12 positions match TRBD2. V dropped 8 bases and J dropped 5; count of bases not matched to a gene: 12. The CDR3 has 16 amino acids. Germline loops: CDR1 SQVTM, CDR2 ANQGSEA.

The V call is TRBV19, the J call TRBJ1-1; D possibly corresponds to TRBD1 (5 bases). The CDR3 has 13 residues. Trimming cost V 5 bases and J 3 bases, with 10 bases left between them. Per the germline V gene, CDR1 is LNHDA and CDR2 is SQIVND (reference sequence). CDR3 in amino acids: CASSQGMDTEAFF. CDR3 bases: TGTGCCAGTAGTCAGGGTATGGACACTGAAGCTTTCTTT.

The chain joins TRBV27 to TRBJ1-1; 11 nucleotides align to TRBD1. Germline CDR1 is MNHEY and CDR2 is SMNVEV (reference sequence). The ends lost 5 bases at V and 11 bases at J; junction bases unmatched: 13. This CDR3 is 15 amino acids long. The CDR3 DNA reads TGTGCCAGCAGTCCACGCGGACAGGGGGCTCGTGGGGCTTTCTTT. Amino acid sequence: CASSPRGQGARGAFF.

The J gene is TRBJ2-1, the V gene TRBV4-1, with D perhaps matching TRBD1 (6 bases). CDR1 and CDR2 (germline): MGHRA, YSYEKL. CDR3 size: 13 residues. The germline V and J ends were trimmed by 2 bases and 5 bases, with 7 bases remaining between them. CDR3 coding DNA: TGCGCCAGCAGCCAAAACAGGGACAATGAGCAGTTCTTC. Translating it yields CASSQNRDNEQFF.

This chain joins TRBV19 and TRBJ1-6, with TRBD1 matching over 12 bases. The CDR3 sequence is 13 residues long. Per germline, CDR1 LNHDA and CDR2 SQIVND (reference sequence). The trim removed 9 bases at V and 9 bases at J, leaving 3 bases unmatched. CDR3 sequence (DNA): TGTGCCAGCCGGGACAGGGGGCGTTCACCCCTCCACTTT. As protein: CASRDRGRSPLHF.

This sequence joins TRBV6-2 or TRBV6-3 and TRBJ1-2, with D possibly being TRBD1 (6 bases). The CDR3 is 14 residues long. Germline V gives CDR1 MNHEY, CDR2 SVGEGT. The V end was cut by 2 bases, the J end by 5 bases, with 12 bases between. This CDR3 reads CASSYTGHRYGYTF. DNA for the CDR3: TGTGCCAGCAGTTACACGGGACACAGATATGGCTACACCTTC.

V and J are TRBV7-8 and TRBJ1-1; TRBD1 is a possible D gene (6 bases). The CDR3 runs to 17 residues. Germline V gene lookup returns CDR1 SGHVS and CDR2 FQNEAQ. The V end lost 4 bases, the J end lost 1 base, and 19 bases lay between the germline ends. CDR3 nucleotide sequence: TGTGCCAGCAGCTCCGCCCGCCCCCAGGGGTGGAACACTGAAGCTTTCTTT. Translated, it gives CASSSARPQGWNTEAFF.

V gene TRBV7-9 combines with J gene TRBJ1-4; D not certain. The CDR3 is made up of 11 amino acids. Germline CDR1 SEHNR, CDR2 FQNEAQ (reference sequence). With 5 bases removed from V and 5 bases from J, the gap between germline ends came to 3 bases. For the CDR3, the DNA is TGTGCCAGCAGCCAAAATGAAAAACTGTTTTTT. Amino acids: CASSQNEKLFF. Looking up the rest from reference TRBV7-9 and TRBJ1-4 gives the full variable domain: DTGVSQNPRHKITKRGQNVTFRCDPISEHNRLYWYRQTLGQGPEFLTYFQNEAQLEKSRLLSDRFSAERPKGSFSTLEIQRTEQGDSAMYLCASSQNEKLFFGSGTQLSVL.